One sample yielded the 8 T cell receptor beta chains listed below, sequenced in a study of blood T cell repertoires in COVID-19. Using immunoSEQ multiplex PCR, the repertoire was profiled, and TCRdb retains in-frame clones only, with some absent. Among 200,000 or so clones listed, 70% to 85% were seen once. The sequencing input was PBMCs or T cells enriched from blood (not recorded which). The receptors derive from a woman aged 40-49 years with acute COVID-19.

This chain connects TRBV19 to TRBJ2-7, with TRBD1 identical over 9 bases. The CDR3 extends over 16 amino acids. Germline trimming cut 6 bases from V and 1 base from J; bases unmatched to any gene: 10. Per germline, CDR1 LNHDA and CDR2 SQIVND (reference sequence). The CDR3 DNA reads TGTGCCAGTAGAAGGAGGGGACAGGGAGAATCCTACGAGCAGTACTTC. Residues: CASRRRGQGESYEQYF.

The genes are TRBV4-1 and TRBJ1-5; D is uncertain. The CDR3 contains 17 residues. V lost 0 bases to trimming and J lost 0 bases, with 12 bases between them. CDR1 MGHRA and CDR2 YSYEKL come from the germline V gene. Written as DNA, the CDR3 is TGCGCCAGCAGCCAAGAATCCGGAGGGATTAGCAATCAGCCCCAGCATTTT. Residues: CASSQESGGISNQPQHF.

This chain uses TRBV27 with TRBJ1-4; 10 nucleotides agree with TRBD1. The CDR3 loop spans 16 amino acids. The germline CDR1 and CDR2 sequences are MNHEY and SMNVEV (reference sequence). Unmatched junction bases numbered 8, after V lost 5 bases and J lost 5 bases. CDR3 sequence: CASSPGTGVRNEKLFF. The DNA of the CDR3 is TGTGCCAGCAGTCCCGGGACAGGGGTCCGCAATGAAAAACTGTTTTTT.

The chain carries TRBV30 and TRBJ2-3; 8 nucleotides agree with TRBD2. Per germline, CDR1 GTSNPN and CDR2 SVGIG (reference sequence). V lost 0 bases to trimming and J lost 0 bases; unmatched junction nucleotides: 8. This CDR3 region has 17 residues. The CDR3 DNA is TGTGCCTGGAGTGTAAGGCGGGAGGTTGCTAGCACAGATACGCAGTATTTT. Protein sequence: CAWSVRREVASTDTQYF.

The rearrangement links TRBV30 to TRBJ2-3; a weak D match, TRBD2 (6 bases). Trimming cost V 1 base and J 0 bases, with 11 bases left between them. The CDR3 contains 15 residues. The germline CDR1 and CDR2 sequences are GTSNPN and SVGIG (reference sequence). The CDR3 DNA is TGTGCCTGGAGTGATGGGACTCTTAGCACAGATACGCAGTATTTT. It specifies CAWSDGTLSTDTQYF.

This clone was counted once. The genes are TRBV28 and TRBJ1-1; 7 positions agree with TRBD1. This CDR3 is built from 17 residues. CDR1 and CDR2 from the germline V gene are MDHEN and SYDVKM. After removal of 7 bases from V and 0 bases from J, the junction contained 14 bases not matched to a gene. Here the CDR3 DNA reads TGTGCCAGCACCCTAGGTTGGACAGGACCCATGAACACTGAAGCTTTCTTT. Its protein product is CASTLGWTGPMNTEAFF.

The chain combines TRBV14 with TRBJ2-3; D is possibly TRBD1 (6 bases). The CDR3 length is 15 residues. The germline V and J ends were trimmed by 5 bases and 2 bases, with 14 bases remaining between them. Germline lookup yields CDR1 SGHDN and CDR2 FVKESK. CDR3 sequence (DNA): TGTGCCAGCAGCGCAGTTCAGGGGCTCACAGATACGCAGTATTTT. Its translation: CASSAVQGLTDTQYF.

V and J are TRBV28 and TRBJ2-3; 8 nucleotides line up with TRBD1. Germline loops: CDR1 MDHEN, CDR2 SYDVKM. The junction had 8 bases not matched to a gene; V was cut back by 5 bases and J by 4 bases. The CDR3 spans 15 residues. The CDR3 DNA reads as TGTGCCAGCAGTCCCCGGACAGGGATGGCAGATACGCAGTATTTT. Translating gives CASSPRTGMADTQYF.